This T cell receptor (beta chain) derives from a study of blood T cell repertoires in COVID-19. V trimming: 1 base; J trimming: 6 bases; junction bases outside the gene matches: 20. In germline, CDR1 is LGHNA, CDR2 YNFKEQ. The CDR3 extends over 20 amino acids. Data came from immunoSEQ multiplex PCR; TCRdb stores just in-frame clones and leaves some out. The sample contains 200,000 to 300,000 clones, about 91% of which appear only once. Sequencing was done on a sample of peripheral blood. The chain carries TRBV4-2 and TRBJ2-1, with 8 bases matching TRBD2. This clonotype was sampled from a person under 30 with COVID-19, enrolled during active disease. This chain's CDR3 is CASSQVAGGSAGRASNEQFF. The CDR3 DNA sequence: TGTGCCAGCAGCCAAGTAGCCGGTGGTTCAGCCGGGAGGGCCTCCAATGAGCAGTTCTTC.